The 29 T cell receptor beta chains reported below all come from one sample, sequenced in a study of blood T cell repertoires in COVID-19. The repertoire was sequenced with immunoSEQ multiplex PCR; TCRdb's copy has only in-frame clones and lacks some. The sample consists of roughly 260,000 clones, about nine tenths of them appearing once. The sequenced sample was PBMCs or T cells enriched from blood (not recorded which). Receptors originate from a woman in her late teens or twenties who had recovered from COVID-19.

The chain links TRBV7-9 to TRBJ2-1; 14 positions agree with TRBD2. This CDR3 is built from 15 residues. Trimming removed 5 bases from V and 9 bases from J; junction bases left unmatched: 6. Looked up from germline, CDR1 is SEHNR and CDR2 is FQNEAQ (reference sequence). In DNA, the CDR3 is TGTGCCAGCAGCGTCGGGACTAGCGGGAGTACTGAGCAGTTCTTC. Its protein product is CASSVGTSGSTEQFF.

CDR3 sequence (DNA): TGTGCCAGCAGTTACTCGGGACAGGGTGCCCTGAGGACTGAAGCTTTCTTT. It specifies CASSYSGQGALRTEAFF. The J gene is TRBJ1-1, the V gene TRBV6-2 or TRBV6-3, with 9 bases that match TRBD1. The V segment lost 0 bases and the J segment 5 bases; nucleotides outside the gene matches: 10. The CDR3 runs 17 residues. CDR1 MNHEY and CDR2 SVGEGT come from the germline V gene.

This chain uses TRBV7-6 with TRBJ2-1; tentative D call: TRBD2 (5 bases). Germline values: CDR1 SGHVS, CDR2 FNYEAQ. This CDR3 has 19 amino acids. The germline V and J ends were trimmed by 2 bases and 0 bases, with 20 bases remaining between them. The CDR3 DNA sequence: TGTGCCAGCAGCTTAAACGGGGTATCTCAATTTAGCTCCTACAATGAGCAGTTCTTC. Amino acids: CASSLNGVSQFSSYNEQFF.

The chain combines TRBV9 with TRBJ1-1; TRBD1 matches at 9 bases. The V and J ends lost 0 bases and 1 base, in that order; junction bases with no gene match: 4. The length of the CDR3 is 16 residues. Germline CDR1 and CDR2: SGDLS and YYNGEE. In nucleotides, the CDR3 is TGTGCCAGCAGCGTAGCCGGGACAGGGCGGAACACTGAAGCTTTCTTT. Amino acid sequence: CASSVAGTGRNTEAFF.

This clone appeared once. CDR3 residues: CASSPGLNNSPLHF. In DNA, the CDR3 is TGTGCCAGCAGTCCGGGACTGAATAATTCACCCCTCCACTTT. J is TRBJ1-6 and V is TRBV2, with a weak D call TRBD1 (5 bases). CDR1 SNHLY and CDR2 FYNNEI come from the germline V gene. The V end was cut by 5 bases, the J end by 5 bases, with 10 bases between. This CDR3 is built from 14 residues. Full variable domain (remainder filled in from reference TRBV2 and TRBJ1-6): EPEVTQTPSHQVTQMGQEVILRCVPISNHLYFYWYRQILGQKVEFLVSFYNNEISEKSEIFDDQFSVERPDGSNFTLKIRSTKLEDSAMYFCASSPGLNNSPLHFGNGTRLTVT.

This chain connects TRBV5-1 to TRBJ2-1, with 11 nucleotides matching TRBD2. V was clipped by 0 bases and J by 9 bases; unmatched bases: 14. Germline assignment: CDR1 SGHRS and CDR2 YFSETQ. This CDR3 is 18 amino acids long. Written as DNA, the CDR3 is TGCGCCAGCAGCTTGGGGGAGGCTAGCGGGAGGAGCACGGGTGAGCAGTTCTTC. Protein sequence: CASSLGEASGRSTGEQFF. The full variable domain, rest sourced from reference TRBV5-1 and TRBJ2-1, is KAGVTQTPRYLIKTRGQQVTLSCSPISGHRSVSWYQQTPGQGLQFLFEYFSETQRNKGNFPGRFSGRQFSNSRSEMNVSTLELGDSALYLCASSLGEASGRSTGEQFFGPGTRLTVL.

The rearrangement links TRBV9 to TRBJ2-3; 7 bases match TRBD2. The CDR3 has 17 amino acids. Losses at the gene ends were 3 bases for V and 0 bases for J; bases not matched to a gene: 10. The germline V gene has CDR1 SGDLS and CDR2 YYNGEE. The CDR3 sequence is CASSAQRGRTSTDTQYF. For the CDR3, the DNA is TGTGCCAGCAGCGCCCAGCGGGGTCGTACTAGCACAGATACGCAGTATTTT.

The chain employs TRBV6-1 and TRBJ2-1; 10 bases match TRBD2. Germline V gene sequence: CDR1 MNHNS, CDR2 SASEGT. V trimming: 1 base; J trimming: 4 bases; junction bases outside the gene matches: 4. The CDR3 totals 16 residues. The CDR3 reads CASSEVLAGAYNEQFF. The CDR3 nucleotides are TGTGCCAGCAGTGAAGTCCTAGCGGGAGCATACAATGAGCAGTTCTTC.

The chain has TRBV30 and TRBJ2-6, with D uncertain. The V gene lost 1 base and the J gene lost 1 base, with 8 bases spanning the gap. The V gene's germline CDR1 is GTSNPN and CDR2 SVGIG (reference sequence). This CDR3 is built from 15 residues. Written as DNA, the CDR3 is TGTGCCTGGAGTGACAGTCCGTCTGGGGCCAACGTCCTGACTTTC. Translating it yields CAWSDSPSGANVLTF.

This sequence joins TRBV6-4 and TRBJ2-3; 9 nucleotides agree with TRBD2. Germline trimming cut 3 bases from V and 1 base from J; bases unmatched to any gene: 5. Germline assignment: CDR1 MRHNA and CDR2 SNTAGT. The CDR3 spans 16 residues. Written as DNA, the CDR3 is TGTGCCAGCAGTGAACTGGCGGGAGGGGGCACAGATACGCAGTATTTT. This codes for CASSELAGGGTDTQYF.

V usage is TRBV18 and J usage is TRBJ1-3; D is unresolved. Trimming pared 6 bases from V and 2 bases from J, leaving 17 bases between. Per germline, CDR1 KGHSH and CDR2 LQKENI. This CDR3 region has 16 residues. This chain's CDR3 is CASSLREVAAGNTIYF. In DNA form, the CDR3 reads TGTGCCAGCTCCTTGAGGGAGGTTGCTGCTGGAAACACCATATATTTT. The variable domain in full, completed from reference TRBV18 and TRBJ1-3, reads NAGVMQNPRHLVRRRGQEARLRCSPMKGHSHVYWYRQLPEEGLKFMVYLQKENIIDESGMPKERFSAEFPKEGPSILRIQQVVRGDSAAYFCASSLREVAAGNTIYFGEGSWLTVV.

The V call is TRBV5-1, the J call TRBJ1-5, with 8 bases fitting TRBD1. Germline V lookup: CDR1 SGHRS, CDR2 YFSETQ. J was trimmed by 6 bases and V by 4 bases; bases with no gene match: 9. CDR3 size: 15 residues. CDR3 sequence reads: CASSPGQGAGQPQHF. The CDR3 DNA is TGCGCCAGCAGCCCAGGACAGGGCGCCGGTCAGCCCCAGCATTTT.

The chain combines TRBV5-3 with TRBJ2-7; TRBD2 agrees at 7 bases. TRBV5-3 has ORF status, its function being uncertain. CDR3 length: 15 residues. Trimming at V came to 4 bases and at J to 0 bases, leaving 7 bases not matched to a gene. CDR3 in DNA: TGTGCCAGAAGCGTGATGGGACTATCCTCCTACGAGCAGTACTTC. The encoded protein is CARSVMGLSSYEQYF.

The chain couples TRBV30 to TRBJ1-4; a possible D gene is TRBD1 (5 bases). Trimming removed 2 bases from V and 8 bases from J, with 18 bases in between. Germline assignment: CDR1 GTSNPN and CDR2 SVGIG (reference sequence). CDR3 length: 15 residues. The CDR3 protein is CAWSKPLGQLEKLFF. CDR3 DNA sequence: TGTGCCTGGAGTAAACCCCTTGGACAACTCGAAAAACTGTTTTTT.

The V call is TRBV19, the J call TRBJ1-5; D gene unclear. Germline-derived CDR1 and CDR2 are LNHDA and SQIVND (reference sequence). The CDR3 extends over 15 amino acids. Trimming left V 3 bases short and J 0 bases short, with 9 bases between. The CDR3 reads CASSIFGNSNQPQHF. The DNA of the CDR3 is TGTGCCAGTAGTATTTTCGGGAATAGCAATCAGCCCCAGCATTTT.

This clone was counted between two and nine times. The V and J genes are TRBV19 and TRBJ1-5; D unresolved. This CDR3 contains 14 residues. Germline V gives CDR1 LNHDA, CDR2 SQIVND (reference sequence). The V and J ends lost 2 bases and 3 bases respectively, with 8 bases between them. CDR3 sequence (DNA): TGTGCCAGTAGTATACAACGGTACAATCAGCCCCAGCATTTT. The encoded protein is CASSIQRYNQPQHF. Filled out from reference TRBV19 and TRBJ1-5, the complete variable domain reads DGGITQSPKYLFRKEGQNVTLSCEQNLNHDAMYWYRQDPGQGLRLIYYSQIVNDFQKGDIAEGYSVSREKKESFPLTVTSAQKNPTAFYLCASSIQRYNQPQHFGDGTRLSIL.

This sequence joins TRBV30 and TRBJ2-2; perhaps TRBD1 as D (6 bases). V was clipped by 7 bases and J by 1 base, with 19 bases between them. Germline values: CDR1 GTSNPN, CDR2 SVGIG (reference sequence). This CDR3 region has 16 residues. This CDR3 is CASARTPGENTGELFF. CDR3 bases: TGTGCCTCTGCGAGAACTCCAGGGGAGAACACCGGGGAGCTGTTTTTT.

This chain links TRBV25-1 with TRBJ2-2; TRBD1 aligns across 7 bases. Trimming removed 3 bases from V and 3 bases from J; junction bases left unmatched: 1. The V gene's germline CDR1 is MGHDK and CDR2 SYGVNS. The CDR3 covers 14 residues. The CDR3 loop is CASSEGTDTGELFF. The CDR3 nucleotides are TGTGCCAGCAGTGAGGGGACAGACACCGGGGAGCTGTTTTTT.

The chain recombines TRBV11-2 with TRBJ2-7, with 9 bases identical to TRBD1. Germline V CDR1 and CDR2: SGHAT, FQNNGV. V shed 7 bases and J 1 base; nucleotides not matched to a gene: 5. The CDR3 totals 14 residues. Written as DNA, the CDR3 is TGTGCCAGCACCCCCGGGACAGGGTCCTACGAGCAGTACTTC. Amino acid sequence: CASTPGTGSYEQYF.

The chain carries TRBV28 and TRBJ2-3, with unresolved D. V lost 4 bases and J 4 bases, leaving 9 bases between the germline ends. From germline, CDR1 is MDHEN and CDR2 SYDVKM. CDR3 length: 13 residues. CDR3 coding DNA: TGTGCCAGCAGTTCCAAACCGGCAGATACGCAGTATTTT. Its translation is CASSSKPADTQYF.

The chain has TRBV29-1 and TRBJ2-3, with TRBD1 identical over 10 bases. Germline V CDR1 and CDR2: SQVTM, ANQGSEA. The ends lost 2 bases at V and 6 bases at J; junction bases unmatched: 11. CDR3 length: 16 residues. DNA for the CDR3: TGCAGCGTTGAATTCTACAAGGGACAGGGGATCGATACGCAGTATTTT. This codes for CSVEFYKGQGIDTQYF.

The count of this clone is one. V and J are TRBV30 and TRBJ1-4; D gene ambiguous. The germline CDR1 and CDR2 sequences are GTSNPN and SVGIG (reference sequence). This CDR3 is 19 amino acids long. The V end was cut by 0 bases, the J end by 8 bases, with 28 bases between. The CDR3 coding sequence is TGTGCCTGGAGTGTACTCAACGGGAAGACAAGCGGTAGAGGGGAAAAACTGTTTTTT. This codes for CAWSVLNGKTSGRGEKLFF.

This clone was found a few times. V gene TRBV30 combines with J gene TRBJ1-1, with TRBD1 as a possible D gene (6 bases). CDR1 is GTSNPN, CDR2 SVGIG, per germline (reference sequence). V lost 5 bases and J 3 bases, leaving 13 bases between the germline ends. The CDR3 spans 13 residues. The CDR3 region is CAWHRVPDTEAFF. DNA of the CDR3: TGTGCCTGGCACAGGGTACCCGACACTGAAGCTTTCTTT.

V is TRBV15 and J is TRBJ1-5, with a weak D call TRBD1 (6 bases). Trimming stripped 1 base from V and 3 bases from J, with 16 bases between. CDR1 and CDR2 from the germline V gene are LNHNV and YYDKDF (reference sequence). The CDR3 totals 17 residues. CDR3 in amino acids: CATSRGPTGTDNQPQHF. The DNA of the CDR3 is TGTGCCACCAGCAGAGGCCCAACAGGGACCGACAATCAGCCCCAGCATTTT. The entire variable domain, with the rest obtained from reference TRBV15 and TRBJ1-5, is as follows: DAMVIQNPRYQVTQFGKPVTLSCSQTLNHNVMYWYQQKSSQAPKLLFHYYDKDFNNEADTPDNFQSRRPNTSFCFLDIRSPGLGDTAMYLCATSRGPTGTDNQPQHFGDGTRLSIL.

The genes are TRBV7-9 and TRBJ2-1; D ambiguous. The CDR3 consists of 11 residues. Trimming left V 5 bases short and J 6 bases short, with 5 bases between. Germline assignment: CDR1 SEHNR and CDR2 FQNEAQ (reference sequence). The chain's CDR3 is CASSRSNEQFF. CDR3 in DNA: TGTGCCAGCAGCCGTTCCAATGAGCAGTTCTTC.

This CDR3 is CASSHLDRGHYNEQFF. CDR3 bases: TGTGCCAGCTCACACCTTGACAGGGGGCACTACAATGAGCAGTTCTTC. This sequence joins TRBV18 and TRBJ2-1, with TRBD1 identical over 10 bases. J gave up 3 bases and V 4 bases, and 6 bases lay outside the gene matches. This CDR3 comprises 16 residues. CDR1 KGHSH and CDR2 LQKENI come from the germline V gene.

This sequence joins TRBV28 and TRBJ2-7; D is perhaps TRBD1 (6 bases). V lost 4 bases to trimming and J lost 4 bases, with 17 bases between them. This CDR3 region has 15 residues. From germline, CDR1 is MDHEN and CDR2 SYDVKM. CDR3 protein: CASSSPTGLNYEQYF. The CDR3 nucleotides are TGTGCCAGCAGTTCTCCCACAGGGCTTAATTACGAGCAGTACTTC.

The J gene is TRBJ1-1, the V gene TRBV12-5; weak D call: TRBD1 (6 bases). Trimming took 5 bases from V and 4 from J, leaving 11 bases between them. There are 13 residues in the CDR3. The germline gives CDR1 LGHNT, CDR2 FRNRAP. CDR3 amino acids: CASGPGGLTEAFF. CDR3 in DNA: TGTGCTAGTGGTCCCGGGGGGCTCACTGAAGCTTTCTTT. Filled out from reference TRBV12-5 and TRBJ1-1, the complete variable domain reads DARVTQTPRHKVTEMGQEVTMRCQPILGHNTVFWYRQTMMQGLELLAYFRNRAPLDDSGMPKDRFSAEMPDATLATLKIQPSEPRDSAVYFCASGPGGLTEAFFGQGTRLTVV.

In its sample, this clone was seen a few times. The J gene is TRBJ1-5, the V gene TRBV19, with TRBD1 identical over 9 bases. Per the germline V gene, CDR1 is LNHDA and CDR2 is SQIVND (reference sequence). The length of the CDR3 is 16 residues. Trimming removed 8 bases from V and 4 bases from J; junction bases left unmatched: 12. The CDR3: CASDEWTGATNQPQHF. CDR3 nucleotide sequence: TGTGCCAGTGATGAATGGACAGGGGCCACGAATCAGCCCCAGCATTTT.